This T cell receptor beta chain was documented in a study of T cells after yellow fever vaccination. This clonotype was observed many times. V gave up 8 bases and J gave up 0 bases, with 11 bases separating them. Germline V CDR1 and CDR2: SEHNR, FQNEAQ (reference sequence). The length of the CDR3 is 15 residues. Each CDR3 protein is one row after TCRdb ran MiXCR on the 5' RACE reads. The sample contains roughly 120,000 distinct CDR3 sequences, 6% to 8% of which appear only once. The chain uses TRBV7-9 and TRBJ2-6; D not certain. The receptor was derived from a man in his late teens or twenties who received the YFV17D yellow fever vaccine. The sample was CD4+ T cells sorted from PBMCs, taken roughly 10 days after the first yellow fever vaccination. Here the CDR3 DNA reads TGTGCCAGCCCCCGGATGGTCTCTGGGGCCAACGTCCTGACTTTC. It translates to CASPRMVSGANVLTF.